These 10 T cell receptor beta chains were all obtained from the same sample, sequenced in a study of blood T cell repertoires in COVID-19. Method: immunoSEQ multiplex PCR; TCRdb's copy keeps in-frame clones and lacks some. Among about 220,000 clones, around 82% were seen once, and the ten largest hold 3.6%. Sequencing was carried out using PBMCs or T cells enriched from blood (not recorded which). The source of these receptors is a woman aged 40 to 55 who had been exposed to COVID-19.

The J gene is TRBJ2-2, the V gene TRBV28; TRBD1 matches at 7 bases. This CDR3 comprises 13 residues. With 6 bases clipped from V and 8 bases from J, the junction kept 6 bases outside the gene matches. Germline V gene lookup returns CDR1 MDHEN and CDR2 SYDVKM. The CDR3, as DNA: TGTGCCAGCAGGACAGGGTTCGGGGGGGAGCTGTTTTTT. It encodes CASRTGFGGELFF.

The chain carries TRBV18 and TRBJ1-4; TRBD1 agrees at 7 bases. Germline V CDR1 and CDR2: KGHSH, LQKENI. Losses at the gene ends were 2 bases for V and 4 bases for J; bases not matched to a gene: 4. This CDR3 has 15 residues. CDR3 sequence (DNA): TGTGCCAGCTCACCATCGACAGGGCGTAATGAAAAACTGTTTTTT. Amino acid sequence: CASSPSTGRNEKLFF.

The rearrangement uses TRBV3-1 (or the pseudogene TRBV3-2) and TRBJ1-6; a possible D gene is TRBD1 (6 bases). This CDR3 is 14 amino acids long. Germline lookup yields CDR1 LGHDT and CDR2 YNNKEL (reference sequence). Trimming left V 11 bases short and J 5 bases short, with 16 bases between. The DNA for the CDR3 is TGTGCCGCCCGGGGGAGGGACAATAATTCACCCCTCCACTTT. This encodes CAARGRDNNSPLHF.

V and J are TRBV12-5 and TRBJ1-5; D remains unclear. Between the trimmed V and J ends, which lost 6 bases and 7 bases, there was a span of 7 bases. CDR1 is LGHNT, CDR2 FRNRAP, per germline. The CDR3 has 11 amino acids. CDR3 in amino acids: CASGLEQPQHF. DNA for the CDR3: TGTGCTAGTGGACTAGAGCAGCCCCAGCATTTT. Full variable domain (outside the CDR3, taken from reference TRBV12-5 and TRBJ1-5): DARVTQTPRHKVTEMGQEVTMRCQPILGHNTVFWYRQTMMQGLELLAYFRNRAPLDDSGMPKDRFSAEMPDATLATLKIQPSEPRDSAVYFCASGLEQPQHFGDGTRLSIL.

The chain uses TRBV3-1 (or the pseudogene TRBV3-2) and TRBJ2-1, with 8 positions matching TRBD1. Trimming removed 10 bases from V and 4 bases from J; junction bases left unmatched: 6. This CDR3 has 13 amino acids. The germline CDR1 and CDR2 sequences are LGHDT and YNNKEL (reference sequence). The CDR3 coding sequence is TGTGCCATCCAGGGGGCGAATTACAATGAGCAGTTCTTC. Amino acid sequence: CAIQGANYNEQFF.

V gene TRBV19 combines with J gene TRBJ1-1; TRBD1 agrees at 7 bases. Trimming cost V 5 bases and J 4 bases; bases outside gene matches: 10. This CDR3 is built from 15 residues. The germline CDR1 and CDR2 sequences are LNHDA and SQIVND (reference sequence). The CDR3 DNA is TGTGCCAGTAGTTCTGGACAGGTACCGCTCACTGAAGCTTTCTTT. Its translation: CASSSGQVPLTEAFF. Variable domain in full (rest from reference TRBV19 and TRBJ1-1): DGGITQSPKYLFRKEGQNVTLSCEQNLNHDAMYWYRQDPGQGLRLIYYSQIVNDFQKGDIAEGYSVSREKKESFPLTVTSAQKNPTAFYLCASSSGQVPLTEAFFGQGTRLTVV.

The chain is built from TRBV7-2 and TRBJ1-1; 7 bases are a match to TRBD1. This CDR3 is built from 14 residues. Looked up from germline, CDR1 is SGHTA and CDR2 is FQGNSA. J lost 3 bases, V lost 5 bases, and 6 bases had no gene match. CDR3 nucleotides: TGTGCCAGCAGCCCGACACAGGGGTACACTGAAGCTTTCTTT. It encodes CASSPTQGYTEAFF.

This rearrangement joins TRBV2 to TRBJ1-5; D is unclear. The V gene lost 5 bases and the J gene lost 0 bases, with 8 bases spanning the gap. Germline loops: CDR1 SNHLY, CDR2 FYNNEI. CDR3 length equals 14 residues. CDR3 loop: CASSKEASNQPQHF. For the CDR3, the DNA is TGTGCCAGCAGTAAGGAGGCTAGCAATCAGCCCCAGCATTTT.

This clone was counted a single time. The rearrangement uses TRBV5-4 and TRBJ2-2; perhaps TRBD1 as D (6 bases). V lost 4 bases, J lost 0 bases, and 10 bases lay in between. Germline-derived CDR1 and CDR2 are SGHNT and YYREEE (reference sequence). The CDR3 spans 15 residues. The CDR3 spells CASSPWTANTGELFF. CDR3 coding DNA: TGTGCCAGCAGCCCATGGACAGCGAACACCGGGGAGCTGTTTTTT.

The count of this clone is one. This chain joins TRBV7-3 and TRBJ2-6; 7 bases agree with TRBD1. V lost 0 bases and J lost 3; bases outside the gene matches: 8. The CDR3 is 18 residues long. CDR1 SGHTA and CDR2 FQGTGA come from the germline V gene. In DNA, the CDR3 is TGTGCCAGCAGCTTAACAGGGGGCGACCTCTATGGGGCCAACGTCCTGACTTTC. It translates to CASSLTGGDLYGANVLTF.